One sample yielded the 3 T cell receptor beta chains listed below, sequenced in a study of cytomegalovirus exposure and HLA in healthy donors (dated by TCRdb to 2017 to 2019). Library construction relied on the immunoSEQ multiplex PCR assay. For the multiplex PCR, a mixture combining 60 forward primers for TCR Vbeta segments and 13 reverse primers for TCR Jbeta segments was used. The table comes from immuneACCESS by way of TCRdb, which keeps in-frame sequences with V and J called. Part of the clones is missing from these tables; in studies checked, under half for an unresolved V gene and the rest for unknown reasons. The sample includes some 96,000 clones, with around 77% observed a single time. The ten largest clones add up to less than 8.5% of the sample. The sequenced material came from PBMCs. The receptors derive from a female donor in good health and CMV-seronegative.

This chain uses TRBV2 with TRBJ2-3; TRBD2 matches at 13 bases. The CDR3 sequence is 16 residues long. V was pared by 5 bases and J by 3 bases, with 5 bases of the junction left unmatched. Germline V CDR1 and CDR2: SNHLY, FYNNEI. The chain's CDR3 is CASSPTSGRVTDTQYF. The CDR3 DNA sequence: TGTGCCAGCAGTCCTACTAGCGGGAGGGTAACAGATACGCAGTATTTT.

The chain carries TRBV4-1 and TRBJ2-4, with 16 bases fitting TRBD2. The CDR3 is made up of 19 amino acids. The germline CDR1 and CDR2 sequences are MGHRA and YSYEKL. The trim removed 0 bases at V and 7 bases at J, leaving 9 bases unmatched. CDR3: CASSQDRGLAGGPNNIQYF. CDR3 in DNA: TGCGCCAGCAGCCAAGATAGGGGACTAGCGGGAGGGCCAAACAACATTCAGTACTTC.

This chain uses TRBV10-3 with TRBJ1-2, with 7 positions matching TRBD1. This CDR3 contains 13 residues. In germline, CDR1 is ENHRY, CDR2 SYGVKD. With V trimmed by 5 bases and J by 3 bases, 3 bases remained unmatched. As DNA, the CDR3 is TGTGCCATCAGTTCTACAGGGGACTATGGCTACACCTTC. As protein: CAISSTGDYGYTF.